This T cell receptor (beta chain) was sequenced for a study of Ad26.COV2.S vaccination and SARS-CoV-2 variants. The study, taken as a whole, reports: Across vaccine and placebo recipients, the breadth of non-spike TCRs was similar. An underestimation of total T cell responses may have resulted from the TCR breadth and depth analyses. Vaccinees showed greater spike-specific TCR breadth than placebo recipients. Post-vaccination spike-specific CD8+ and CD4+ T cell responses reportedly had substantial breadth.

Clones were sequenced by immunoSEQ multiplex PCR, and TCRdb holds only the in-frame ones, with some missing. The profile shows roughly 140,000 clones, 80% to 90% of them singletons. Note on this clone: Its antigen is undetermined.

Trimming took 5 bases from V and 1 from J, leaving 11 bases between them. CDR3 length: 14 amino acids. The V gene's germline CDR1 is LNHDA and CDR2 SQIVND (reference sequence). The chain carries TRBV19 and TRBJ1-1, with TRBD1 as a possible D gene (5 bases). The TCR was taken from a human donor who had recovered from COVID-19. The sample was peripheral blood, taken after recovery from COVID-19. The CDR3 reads CASSVGTGNTEAFF. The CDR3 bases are TGTGCCAGTAGTGTCGGGACGGGGAACACTGAAGCTTTCTTT.